These T cell receptor beta chains were read from a single sample in a study of blood T cell repertoires in COVID-19. The data were produced by immunoSEQ multiplex PCR, yet TCRdb's version contains in-frame clones alone and is incomplete. The data hold roughly 180,000 clones, with less than 85% observed a single time. The sample comprised PBMCs or T cells enriched from blood (not recorded which). The receptors were sampled from a man in his sixties who had recovered from COVID-19. Each CDR3 is given with its conserved first and last residue. Each record gives: V gene, clone size, D gene, J gene, CDR3 protein, CDR3 DNA. D genes are given only for firm matches. Where a row states a size, it is once, few, many or the class of an expanded clone; other rows omit it.

TRBV7-3	NA	NA	TRBJ1-1	CASSLQGRGNTEAFF	TGTGCCAGCAGCTTACAAGGCAGGGGGAACACTGAAGCTTTCTTT
TRBV6-5	NA	NA	TRBJ2-7	CASSRSPDYEQYF	TGTGCCAGCAGCCGGAGTCCCGACTACGAGCAGTACTTC
TRBV18	NA	NA	TRBJ1-1	CASSPRSGGPNTEAFF	TGTGCCAGCTCACCAAGGAGTGGGGGCCCGAACACTGAAGCTTTCTTT
TRBV28	NA	NA	TRBJ1-1	CASNPPQPFQNTEAFF	TGTGCCAGCAACCCTCCACAGCCTTTTCAGAACACTGAAGCTTTCTTT
TRBV3-1/TRBV3-2	NA	NA	TRBJ1-1	CASSQVGGAGAFF	TGTGCCAGCAGCCAAGTAGGCGGGGCCGGAGCTTTCTTT
TRBV19	NA	TRBD1	TRBJ1-5	CASSSPGGTPQHF	TGTGCCAGTAGTTCGCCAGGGGGCACGCCCCAGCATTTT
TRBV2	NA	TRBD1	TRBJ1-2	CASRYLVTGVTGYTF	TGTGCCAGCAGATACTTGGTAACAGGGGTAACTGGCTACACCTTC
TRBV13	NA	NA	TRBJ1-1	CASSLGLGPGNTEAFF	TGTGCCAGCAGCTTAGGCCTTGGTCCGGGGAACACTGAAGCTTTCTTT
TRBV14	NA	TRBD1	TRBJ2-1	CASSFRLGQGGKIHEQFF	TGTGCCAGCAGCTTCCGACTTGGACAGGGGGGAAAAATCCATGAGCAGTTCTTC
TRBV5-1	few	TRBD2	TRBJ2-1	CASRASGYNEQFF	TGCGCCAGCCGGGCTAGCGGCTACAATGAGCAGTTCTTC
TRBV5-1	many	TRBD2	TRBJ2-3	CASSPGTSGGVDTQYF	TGCGCCAGCAGCCCAGGGACTAGCGGGGGGGTGGATACGCAGTATTTT
TRBV7-2	NA	NA	TRBJ2-1	CASSLAEGYEQFF	TGTGCCAGCAGCTTAGCCGAGGGCTATGAGCAGTTCTTC
TRBV7-2	NA	NA	TRBJ2-7	CASSLGTYEQYF	TGTGCCAGCAGCTTAGGCACTTACGAGCAGTACTTC
TRBV28	NA	TRBD1	TRBJ1-5	CASSLTGERQPQHF	TGTGCCAGCAGTTTGACAGGGGAGCGTCAGCCCCAGCATTTT
TRBV14	NA	TRBD1	TRBJ2-7	CASSQDAAGGSGEQYF	TGTGCCAGCAGCCAAGATGCTGCAGGGGGCTCGGGCGAGCAGTACTTC
TRBV10-3	NA	TRBD1	TRBJ2-7	CAISDSGTENYEQYF	TGTGCCATCAGTGACTCCGGGACAGAGAACTACGAGCAGTACTTC
TRBV11-2	NA	NA	TRBJ2-5	CASSLVTGISQETQYF	TGTGCCAGCAGCTTAGTTACAGGAATAAGCCAAGAGACCCAGTACTTC
TRBV7-2	NA	NA	TRBJ2-7	CASSLQRFYEQYF	TGTGCCAGCAGCTTACAGAGGTTCTACGAGCAGTACTTC
TRBV7-9	once	NA	TRBJ1-1	CASNIPQGYNTEAFF	TGTGCCAGCAACATACCACAGGGTTACAACACTGAAGCTTTCTTT
TRBV7-8	NA	NA	TRBJ1-1	CASSQRRVVDSLSYTEAFF	TGTGCCAGCAGCCAACGTCGGGTAGTGGACTCCCTTAGTTACACTGAAGCTTTCTTT
TRBV3-1/TRBV3-2	NA	NA	TRBJ2-1	CASSPATIRGEQFF	TGTGCCAGCAGCCCGGCAACAATTCGGGGTGAGCAGTTCTTC
TRBV13	NA	NA	TRBJ2-6	CASSLLGSNSGANVLTF	TGTGCCAGCAGCTTACTGGGCAGTAACTCTGGGGCCAACGTCCTGACTTTC
TRBV6-5	NA	TRBD2	TRBJ2-1	CASSYSSSGSLNEQFF	TGTGCCAGCAGTTACTCGTCTAGCGGGAGTCTTAATGAGCAGTTCTTC
TRBV7-9	NA	NA	TRBJ1-2	CASSLGGVQGTNYGYTF	TGTGCCAGCAGCTTAGGTGGGGTACAGGGTACTAACTATGGCTACACCTTC
TRBV19	NA	NA	TRBJ2-7	CASSRILEEEQYF	TGTGCCAGTAGCCGGATACTCGAGGAAGAGCAGTACTTC
TRBV11-2	NA	NA	TRBJ2-5	CASSLHNYQETQYF	TGTGCCAGCAGCCTCCATAACTATCAAGAGACCCAGTACTTC
TRBV5-4	NA	TRBD1	TRBJ2-2	CASSSGQGGPGELFF	TGTGCCAGCAGCTCAGGACAGGGCGGCCCCGGGGAGCTGTTTTTT
TRBV11-2	NA	TRBD1	TRBJ1-5	CASSLARGEDQPQHF	TGTGCCAGCAGCTTAGCCAGGGGGGAGGATCAGCCCCAGCATTTT
TRBV5-1	NA	NA	TRBJ2-2	CASSLEQGRTGELFF	TGCGCCAGCAGCTTGGAGCAGGGTAGGACCGGGGAGCTGTTTTTT